A few counts support the clone carrying this T cell receptor (beta chain). Its specificity is not known. Some clones are missing from TCRdb's copy, which holds only in-frame ones; the method was immunoSEQ multiplex PCR. Among more than 20,000 clones listed, 67% were seen once. This sample is drawn from a study of PD-1 blockade in classical Hodgkin lymphoma. Patients all relapsed after autologous stem cell transplantation, and there was variation in brentuximab vedotin exposure. Study-wide findings and caveats: Newly diagnosed patients reportedly trailed healthy donors in baseline TCR diversity.

The sequence came from a human donor with classical Hodgkin lymphoma. Specimen: peripheral blood mononuclear cells (PBMCs), collected before the second cycle of nivolumab.

The CDR3 spells CASSKGPGLAGAYEQYF. The CDR3 DNA reads as TGTGCCAGTAGTAAAGGGCCCGGACTAGCGGGAGCCTACGAGCAGTACTTC. This rearrangement joins TRBV19 to TRBJ2-7; 13 bases align to TRBD2. The CDR3 runs to 17 residues. Germline CDR1 reads LNHDA; CDR2 reads SQIVND (reference sequence). V gave up 4 bases and J gave up 2 bases; unmatched junction bases: 8.